The rows below give T cell receptor beta chains drawn from one sample of a study of cytomegalovirus exposure and HLA in healthy donors. This table comes from immunoSEQ multiplex PCR, and its TCRdb copy is limited to in-frame clones, with some not included. The table has about 360,000 clones, more than 80% seen once. The sequencing sample was made of PBMCs. All receptors come from a woman between 18 and 30 years old in good health and CMV-seronegative. CDR3s include the opening cysteine and the closing phenylalanine or tryptophan. Each record gives: V gene, J gene, D gene, clone size, CDR3 protein, CDR3 DNA. A D gene is named only where the DNA matches it firmly. Size is omitted from some rows. Given values are once, few, many or a class for expanded clones.

>TRBV5-1|TRBJ2-7|.|.
CASSLASSYEQYF
TGCGCCAGCAGCTTGGCCTCCTCCTACGAGCAGTACTTC
>TRBV7-2|TRBJ2-7|.|.
CASSTGIQAYEQYF
TGTGCCAGCAGCACGGGAATCCAAGCCTACGAGCAGTACTTC
>TRBV19|TRBJ1-5|TRBD1|.
CASSIIPSGTGGQPQHF
TGTGCCAGTAGTATTATCCCATCCGGGACAGGGGGTCAGCCCCAGCATTTT
>TRBV5-1|TRBJ2-2|TRBD2|.
CASSGTLAVLNTGELFF
TGCGCCAGCAGCGGTACACTAGCGGTGCTGAACACCGGGGAGCTGTTTTTT
>TRBV12-2|TRBJ2-5|.|.
CASRLGGLAGEETQYF
TGTGCAAGTCGCTTAGGAGGTCTAGCGGGGGAAGAGACCCAGTACTTC
>TRBV6-6|TRBJ2-3|.|.
CASSYSLPTDTQYF
TGTGCCAGCAGTTACTCCCTCCCGACAGATACGCAGTATTTT
>TRBV6-1|TRBJ1-5|.|few
CASSEGRSSNQPQHF
TGTGCCAGCAGTGAAGGGCGGAGTAGCAATCAGCCCCAGCATTTT
>TRBV4-1|TRBJ2-2|.|.
CASSQARSVLSGELFF
TGCGCCAGCAGCCAAGCCCGTAGCGTATTGTCCGGGGAGCTGTTTTTT
>TRBV27|TRBJ1-1|.|once
CASSRDAGAGEAFF
TGTGCCAGCAGCAGAGATGCAGGGGCAGGTGAAGCTTTCTTT
>TRBV5-1|TRBJ2-7|.|.
CASSSTGNYEQYF
TGCGCCAGCAGCTCAACAGGGAACTACGAGCAGTACTTC